A selection of T cell receptor beta chains follows, all from one sample in a study of identical twins. TCRdb independently ran MiXCR on the 5' RACE reads; one entry per CDR3 protein. This sample has 600,000 to 800,000 distinct CDR3 sequences, with over 20% found just once. In addition, the sample was reused for a study of T cells expressing NK-cell markers.

The sequenced material came from PBMCs. These receptors originate from a young woman in good health. The CDR3 runs from the conserved cysteine through the conserved F or W. Fields, in order: J gene, D gene, clone size, V gene, CDR3 protein, CDR3 DNA. A D gene is named only where the DNA matches it firmly. Some rows mark clone size as missing; the rest say once, few, many or name a class of expanded clone.

j_gene: TRBJ2-4
d_gene: NA
abundance: NA
v_gene: TRBV6-1
CDR3aa: CASSKTLVGENWDF
CDR3nt: TGTGCCAGCAGTAAAACCCTGGTCGGTGAAAATTGGGACTTC

j_gene: TRBJ2-7
d_gene: TRBD2
abundance: NA
v_gene: TRBV11-2
CDR3aa: CATRGGGVDEQYF
CDR3nt: TGTGCCACCCGAGGCGGGGGGGTGGACGAGCAGTACTTC

j_gene: TRBJ2-1
d_gene: TRBD2
abundance: NA
v_gene: TRBV6-2/TRBV6-3
CDR3aa: CASVDARDDQRGLAGNNEQFF
CDR3nt: TGTGCCAGCGTCGATGCCCGGGACGATCAGCGGGGGCTAGCGGGTAACAATGAGCAGTTCTTC

j_gene: TRBJ1-5
d_gene: TRBD1
abundance: few
v_gene: TRBV20-1
CDR3aa: CSATTMTGRNQPQHF
CDR3nt: TGCAGTGCTACCACCATGACAGGGAGGAATCAGCCCCAGCATTTT

j_gene: TRBJ1-2
d_gene: TRBD1
abundance: NA
v_gene: TRBV12-3/TRBV12-4
CDR3aa: CASSPPTGDGYTF
CDR3nt: TGTGCCAGCAGTCCCCCGACAGGGGATGGCTACACCTTC

j_gene: TRBJ2-2
d_gene: NA
abundance: NA
v_gene: TRBV28
CDR3aa: CASSNHAGVGELFF
CDR3nt: TGTGCCAGCAGTAACCATGCAGGGGTCGGGGAGCTGTTTTTT

j_gene: TRBJ2-3
d_gene: TRBD2
abundance: NA
v_gene: TRBV20-1
CDR3aa: CSAPRLAGASDTQYF
CDR3nt: TGCAGTGCTCCTCGTCTAGCGGGGGCCTCAGATACGCAGTATTTT

j_gene: TRBJ1-5
d_gene: NA
abundance: NA
v_gene: TRBV7-9
CDR3aa: CASSLDSSSQPQHF
CDR3nt: TGTGCCAGCAGCCTTGACAGTTCCAGTCAGCCCCAGCATTTT

j_gene: TRBJ2-1
d_gene: TRBD2
abundance: few
v_gene: TRBV5-4
CDR3aa: CASSLGGTSGINEQFF
CDR3nt: TGTGCCAGCAGCTTGGGGGGGACTAGCGGGATAAATGAGCAGTTCTTC

j_gene: TRBJ2-1
d_gene: TRBD2
abundance: few
v_gene: TRBV29-1
CDR3aa: CSVEEASGGSQFF
CDR3nt: TGCAGCGTTGAAGAGGCTAGCGGGGGCTCGCAGTTCTTC

j_gene: TRBJ1-4
d_gene: NA
abundance: few
v_gene: TRBV15
CDR3aa: CATFGVDEKLFF
CDR3nt: TGTGCCACCTTTGGGGTAGACGAAAAACTGTTTTTT

j_gene: TRBJ2-1
d_gene: NA
abundance: few
v_gene: TRBV4-3
CDR3aa: CASSTLLGGWDNEQFF
CDR3nt: TGCGCCAGCAGCACCCTTTTAGGGGGGTGGGACAATGAGCAGTTCTTC

j_gene: TRBJ2-3
d_gene: NA
abundance: NA
v_gene: TRBV7-8
CDR3aa: CASSLVVSNTDTQYF
CDR3nt: TGTGCCAGCAGCTTAGTGGTCTCAAACACAGATACGCAGTATTTT

j_gene: TRBJ1-6
d_gene: NA
abundance: many
v_gene: TRBV12-3/TRBV12-4
CDR3aa: CASSLETNSPLHF
CDR3nt: TGTGCCAGCAGTTTGGAAACGAATTCACCCCTCCACTTT

j_gene: TRBJ2-7
d_gene: TRBD2
abundance: NA
v_gene: TRBV9
CDR3aa: CASSAGTSVYEQYF
CDR3nt: TGTGCCAGCAGCGCCGGGACTAGCGTCTACGAGCAGTACTTC